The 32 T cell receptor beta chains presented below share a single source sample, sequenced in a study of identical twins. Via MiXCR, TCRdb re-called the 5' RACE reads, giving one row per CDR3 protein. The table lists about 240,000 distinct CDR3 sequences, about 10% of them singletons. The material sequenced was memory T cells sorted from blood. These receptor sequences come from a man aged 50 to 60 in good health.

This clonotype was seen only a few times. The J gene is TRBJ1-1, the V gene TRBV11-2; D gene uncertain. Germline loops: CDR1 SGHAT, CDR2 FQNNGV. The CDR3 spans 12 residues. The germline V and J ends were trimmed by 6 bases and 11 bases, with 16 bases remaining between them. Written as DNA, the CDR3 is TGTGCCAGCAGACTACGGGGAGGCAGGGCTTTCTTT. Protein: CASRLRGGRAFF.

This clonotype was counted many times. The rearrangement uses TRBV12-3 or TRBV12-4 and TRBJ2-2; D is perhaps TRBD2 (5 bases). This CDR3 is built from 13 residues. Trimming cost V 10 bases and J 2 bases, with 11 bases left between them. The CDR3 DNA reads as TGTGCCACCCGGACGGGAAACACCGGGGAGCTGTTTTTT. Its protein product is CATRTGNTGELFF.

The CDR3 DNA follows: TGCAGCGTTGAGTTGGTGGGAGCGGGAGGGGAAGAGCAGTACTTC. Amino acids: CSVELVGAGGEEQYF. The rearrangement links TRBV29-1 to TRBJ2-7, with 10 bases identical to TRBD2. The germline V gene has CDR1 SQVTM and CDR2 ANQGSEA. V lost 3 bases to trimming and J lost 7 bases; unmatched junction nucleotides: 12. This CDR3 comprises 15 residues.

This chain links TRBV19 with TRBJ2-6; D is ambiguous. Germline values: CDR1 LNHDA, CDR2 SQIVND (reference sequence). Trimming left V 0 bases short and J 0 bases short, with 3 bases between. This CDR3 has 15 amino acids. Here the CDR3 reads CASSIEASGANVLTF. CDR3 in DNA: TGTGCCAGTAGTATAGAGGCCTCTGGGGCCAACGTCCTGACTTTC. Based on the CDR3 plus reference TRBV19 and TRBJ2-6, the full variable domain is DGGITQSPKYLFRKEGQNVTLSCEQNLNHDAMYWYRQDPGQGLRLIYYSQIVNDFQKGDIAEGYSVSREKKESFPLTVTSAQKNPTAFYLCASSIEASGANVLTFGAGSRLTVL.

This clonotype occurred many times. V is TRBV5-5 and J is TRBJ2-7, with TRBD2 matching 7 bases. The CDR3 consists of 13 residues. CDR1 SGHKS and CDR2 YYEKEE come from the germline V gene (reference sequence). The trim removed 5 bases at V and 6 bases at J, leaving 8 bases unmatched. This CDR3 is CASSWDYVSEQYF. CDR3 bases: TGTGCCAGCAGTTGGGACTACGTCTCCGAGCAGTACTTC.

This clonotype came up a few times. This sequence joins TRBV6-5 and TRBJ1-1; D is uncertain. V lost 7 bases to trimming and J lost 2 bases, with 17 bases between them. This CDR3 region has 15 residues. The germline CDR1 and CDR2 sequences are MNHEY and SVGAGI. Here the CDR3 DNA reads TGTGCCAGCAAATTACTCATGACGGGAAACACTGAAGCTTTCTTT. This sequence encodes CASKLLMTGNTEAFF.

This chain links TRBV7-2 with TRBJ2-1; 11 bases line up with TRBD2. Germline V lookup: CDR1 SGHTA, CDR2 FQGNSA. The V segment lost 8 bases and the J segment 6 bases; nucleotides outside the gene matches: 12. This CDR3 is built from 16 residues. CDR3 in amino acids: CASGLKIAGGLNEQFF. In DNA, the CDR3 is TGTGCCAGCGGCCTGAAGATAGCGGGAGGGCTCAATGAGCAGTTCTTC.

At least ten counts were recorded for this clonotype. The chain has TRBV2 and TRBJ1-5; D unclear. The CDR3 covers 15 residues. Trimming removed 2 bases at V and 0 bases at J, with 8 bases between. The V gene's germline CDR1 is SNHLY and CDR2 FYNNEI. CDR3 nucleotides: TGTGCCAGCAGTGAAAGCTGGTATAGCAATCAGCCCCAGCATTTT. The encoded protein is CASSESWYSNQPQHF.

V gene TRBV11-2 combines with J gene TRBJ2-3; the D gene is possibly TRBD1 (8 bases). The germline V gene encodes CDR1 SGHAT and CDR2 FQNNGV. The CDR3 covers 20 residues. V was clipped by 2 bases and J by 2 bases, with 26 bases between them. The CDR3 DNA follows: TGTGCCAGCAGCTTAACAGGGGGGAGTTTCTGGACTAGTCACACAGATACGCAGTATTTT. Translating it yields CASSLTGGSFWTSHTDTQYF.

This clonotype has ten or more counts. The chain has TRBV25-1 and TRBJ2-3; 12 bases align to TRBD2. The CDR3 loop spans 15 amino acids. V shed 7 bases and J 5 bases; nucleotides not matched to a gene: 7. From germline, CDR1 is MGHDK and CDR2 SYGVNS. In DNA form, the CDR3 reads TGTGCCAGCATTGGGACTAGCGGGTTCAGAGATACGCAGTATTTT. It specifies CASIGTSGFRDTQYF.

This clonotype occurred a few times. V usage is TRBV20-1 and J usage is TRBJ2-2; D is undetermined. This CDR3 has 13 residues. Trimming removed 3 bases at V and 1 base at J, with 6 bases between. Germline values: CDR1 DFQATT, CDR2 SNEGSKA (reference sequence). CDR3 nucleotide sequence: TGCAGTGCTAGCAGACTGAACACCGGGGAGCTGTTTTTT. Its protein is CSASRLNTGELFF.

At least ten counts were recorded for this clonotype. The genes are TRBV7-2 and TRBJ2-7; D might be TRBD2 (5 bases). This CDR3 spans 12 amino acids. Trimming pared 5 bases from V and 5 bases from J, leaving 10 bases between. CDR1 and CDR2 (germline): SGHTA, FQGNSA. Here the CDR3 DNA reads TGTGCCAGCAGCACCTGGCGGGACGAGCAGTACTTC. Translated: CASSTWRDEQYF.

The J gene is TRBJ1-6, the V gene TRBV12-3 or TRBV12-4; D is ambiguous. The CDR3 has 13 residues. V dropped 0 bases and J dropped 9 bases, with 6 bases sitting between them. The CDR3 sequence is CASSLAQGSPLHF. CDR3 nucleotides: TGTGCCAGCAGTTTAGCGCAAGGTTCACCCCTCCACTTT.

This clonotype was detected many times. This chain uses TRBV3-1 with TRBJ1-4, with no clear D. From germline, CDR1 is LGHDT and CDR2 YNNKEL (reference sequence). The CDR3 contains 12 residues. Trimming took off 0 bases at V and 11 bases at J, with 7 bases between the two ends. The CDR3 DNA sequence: TGTGCCAGCAGCCAAGATCTAGGGAAACTGTTTTTT. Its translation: CASSQDLGKLFF.

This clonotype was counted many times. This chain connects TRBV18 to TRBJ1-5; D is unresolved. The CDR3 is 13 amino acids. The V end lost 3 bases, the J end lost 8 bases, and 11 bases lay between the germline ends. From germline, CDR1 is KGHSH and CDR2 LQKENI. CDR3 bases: TGTGCCAGCTCACCGAAGCCGGACGAGCCCCAGCATTTT. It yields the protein CASSPKPDEPQHF.

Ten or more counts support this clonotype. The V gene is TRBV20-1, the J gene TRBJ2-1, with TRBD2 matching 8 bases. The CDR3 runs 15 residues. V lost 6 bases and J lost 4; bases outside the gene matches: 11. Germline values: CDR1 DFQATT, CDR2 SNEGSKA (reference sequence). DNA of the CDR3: TGCAGTGCGATTCCTCTAGCGGGTGTTTACAATGAGCAGTTCTTC. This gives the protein CSAIPLAGVYNEQFF.

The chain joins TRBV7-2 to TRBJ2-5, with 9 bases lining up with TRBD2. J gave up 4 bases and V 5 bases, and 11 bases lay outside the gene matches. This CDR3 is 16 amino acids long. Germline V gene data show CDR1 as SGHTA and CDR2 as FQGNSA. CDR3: CASSGRGGQAGETQYF. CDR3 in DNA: TGTGCCAGCAGCGGGCGGGGGGGTCAAGCTGGAGAGACCCAGTACTTC.

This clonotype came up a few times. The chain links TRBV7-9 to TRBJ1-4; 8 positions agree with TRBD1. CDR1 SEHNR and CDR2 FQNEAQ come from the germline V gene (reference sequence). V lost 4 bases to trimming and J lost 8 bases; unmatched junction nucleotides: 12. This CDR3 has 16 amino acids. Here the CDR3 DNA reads TGTGCCAGCAGCTCGCCCTGGGACAGGCCTTGGGAAAAACTGTTTTTT. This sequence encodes CASSSPWDRPWEKLFF.

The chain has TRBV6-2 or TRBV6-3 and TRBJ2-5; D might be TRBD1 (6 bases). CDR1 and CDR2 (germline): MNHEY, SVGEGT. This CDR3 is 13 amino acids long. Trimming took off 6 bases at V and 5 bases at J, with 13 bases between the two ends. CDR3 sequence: CASRLTGLETQYF. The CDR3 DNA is TGTGCCAGCAGACTAACAGGGTTGGAGACCCAGTACTTC.

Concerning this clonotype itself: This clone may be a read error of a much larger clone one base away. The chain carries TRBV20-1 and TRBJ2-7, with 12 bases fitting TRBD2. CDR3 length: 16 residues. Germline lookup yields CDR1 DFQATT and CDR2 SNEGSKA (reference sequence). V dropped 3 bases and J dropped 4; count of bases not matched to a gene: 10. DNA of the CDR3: TGCAGTGCTAGTGACCCCCGACTAGCGGGAGAGTACGAGCAGTACTTC. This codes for CSASDPRLAGEYEQYF.

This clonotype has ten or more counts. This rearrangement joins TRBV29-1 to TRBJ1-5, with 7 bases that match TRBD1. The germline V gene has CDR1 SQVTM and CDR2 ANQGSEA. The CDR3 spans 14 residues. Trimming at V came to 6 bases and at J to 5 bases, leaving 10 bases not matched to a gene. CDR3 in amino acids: CSVTEGQSDQPQHF. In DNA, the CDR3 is TGCAGCGTCACGGAGGGACAGTCGGATCAGCCCCAGCATTTT.

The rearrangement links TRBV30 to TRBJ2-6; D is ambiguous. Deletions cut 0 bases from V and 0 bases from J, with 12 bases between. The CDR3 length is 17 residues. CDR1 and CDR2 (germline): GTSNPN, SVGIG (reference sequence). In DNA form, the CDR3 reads TGTGCCTGGAGTGTATTGGGCCCGTACTCTGGGGCCAACGTCCTGACTTTC. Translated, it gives CAWSVLGPYSGANVLTF.

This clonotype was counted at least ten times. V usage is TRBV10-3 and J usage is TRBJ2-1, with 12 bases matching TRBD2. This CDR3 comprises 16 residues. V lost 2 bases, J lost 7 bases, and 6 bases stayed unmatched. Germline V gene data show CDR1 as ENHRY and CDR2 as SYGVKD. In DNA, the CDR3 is TGTGCCATCAGTGAGCCGACTAGCGGGAGAAGAAATGAGCAGTTCTTC. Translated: CAISEPTSGRRNEQFF.

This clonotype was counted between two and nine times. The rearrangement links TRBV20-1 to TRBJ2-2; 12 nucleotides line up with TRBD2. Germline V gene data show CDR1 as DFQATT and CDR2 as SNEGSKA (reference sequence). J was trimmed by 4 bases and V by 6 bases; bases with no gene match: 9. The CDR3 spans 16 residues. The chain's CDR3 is CSARRLAGEGTGELFF. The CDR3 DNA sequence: TGCAGTGCCCGACGACTAGCGGGGGAGGGCACCGGGGAGCTGTTTTTT.

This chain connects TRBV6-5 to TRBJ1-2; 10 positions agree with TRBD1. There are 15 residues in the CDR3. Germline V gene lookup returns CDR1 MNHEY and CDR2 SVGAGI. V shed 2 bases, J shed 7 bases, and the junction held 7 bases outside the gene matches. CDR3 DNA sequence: TGTGCCAGCAGTTACCCGGGACAGGGGATCTTTGGCTACACCTTC. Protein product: CASSYPGQGIFGYTF.

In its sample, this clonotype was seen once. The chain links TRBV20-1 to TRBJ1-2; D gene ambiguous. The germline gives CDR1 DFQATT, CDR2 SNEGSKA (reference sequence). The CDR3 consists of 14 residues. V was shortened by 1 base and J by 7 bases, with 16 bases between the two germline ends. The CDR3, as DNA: TGCAGTGCTAGAGTCTCTTCAATATCTAGTGGCTACACCTTC. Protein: CSARVSSISSGYTF.

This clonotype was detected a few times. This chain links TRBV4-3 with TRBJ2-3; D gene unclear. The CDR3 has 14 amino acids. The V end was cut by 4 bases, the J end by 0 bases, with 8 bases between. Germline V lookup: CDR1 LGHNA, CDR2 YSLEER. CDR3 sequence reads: CASSPEQSTDTQYF. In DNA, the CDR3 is TGCGCCAGCAGCCCGGAGCAGAGCACAGATACGCAGTATTTT.

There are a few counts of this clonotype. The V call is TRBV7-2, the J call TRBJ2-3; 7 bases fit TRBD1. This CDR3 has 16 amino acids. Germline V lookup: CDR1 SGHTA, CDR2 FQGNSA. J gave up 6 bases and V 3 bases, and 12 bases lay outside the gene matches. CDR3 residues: CASSFAGTAQSDTQYF. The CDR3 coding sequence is TGTGCCAGCAGCTTCGCCGGGACAGCCCAGTCGGATACGCAGTATTTT.

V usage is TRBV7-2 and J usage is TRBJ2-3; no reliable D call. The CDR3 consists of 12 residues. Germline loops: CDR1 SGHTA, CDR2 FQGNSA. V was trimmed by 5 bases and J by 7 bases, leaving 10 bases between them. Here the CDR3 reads CASSIVTYTQYF. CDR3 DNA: TGTGCCAGCAGCATTGTCACTTATACGCAGTATTTT.

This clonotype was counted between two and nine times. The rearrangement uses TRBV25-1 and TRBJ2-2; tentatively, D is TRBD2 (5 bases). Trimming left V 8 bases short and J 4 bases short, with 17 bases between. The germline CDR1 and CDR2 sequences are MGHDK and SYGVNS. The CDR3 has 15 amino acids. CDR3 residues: CASQLGVAGTGELFF. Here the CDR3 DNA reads TGTGCCAGCCAGCTCGGGGTCGCGGGCACCGGGGAGCTGTTTTTT.

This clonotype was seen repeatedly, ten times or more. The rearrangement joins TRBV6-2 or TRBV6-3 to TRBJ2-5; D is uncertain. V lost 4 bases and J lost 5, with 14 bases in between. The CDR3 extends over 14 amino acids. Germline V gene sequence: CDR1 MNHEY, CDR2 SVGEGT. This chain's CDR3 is CASSSFSLRETQYF. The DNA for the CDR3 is TGTGCCAGCAGTTCCTTTTCCCTACGGGAGACCCAGTACTTC.

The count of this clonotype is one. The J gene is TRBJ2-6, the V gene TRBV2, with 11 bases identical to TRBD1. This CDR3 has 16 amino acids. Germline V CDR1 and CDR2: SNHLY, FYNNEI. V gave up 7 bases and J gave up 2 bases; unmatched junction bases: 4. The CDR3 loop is CASTGTGGAGANVLTF. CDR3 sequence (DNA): TGTGCCAGCACCGGGACAGGGGGTGCTGGGGCCAACGTCCTGACTTTC.